What follows is one T cell receptor beta chain and its context. This clonotype was counted between two and nine times. Its antigen target is currently unknown. No quality values exist for individual bases; no much larger clone is one base distant. The method was 5' RACE. Instrument used: Illumina MiSeq. The public reads were reprocessed in TCRdb via fastp at Q25 and MiXCR, keeping in-frame beta chains. Rows merge per CDR3 protein into single entries with the most common DNA and genes. The sample profile shows about 82,000 distinct CDR3 sequences; approximately 5.4% of them were found once. The top ten clonotypes cover approximately 8% of the sample. This sample was included in a study of T cells of healthy individuals (dated by TCRdb to 2016 to 2018). The CDR3 has 17 amino acids, counting the end cysteine and phenylalanine. Only CDR3 DNA is held: 51 bases, read in frame from base 1. For this chain, trimming is 6 bases at the V end and 5 bases at the J end, and the number of junction bases without a gene match is 21. Based on the germline V gene (reference sequence), the CDR1 and CDR2 sequences are DFQATT and SNEGSKA.

Rearrangement joined TRBV20-1 to TRBJ2-5, and TRBD2 aligns with 7 junction nucleotides. The sequence was collected from a female donor in good health. The CDR3 here reads CSAGSIGLAGAGETQYF. In nucleotide form, the sequence is TGCAGTGCCGGAAGCATCGGACTTGCGGGAGCGGGGGAGACCCAGTACTTC.